This TCR beta chain was identified in a study of blood T cell repertoires in COVID-19. V trimming: 3 bases; J trimming: 7 bases; junction bases outside the gene matches: 6. Germline values: CDR1 SEHNR, CDR2 FQNEAQ (reference sequence). This CDR3 has 15 amino acids. In the authors' workflow: Estimation of nucleated cell counts was performed using reference gene primer amplification. Sequencing used immunoSEQ multiplex PCR; TCRdb keeps in-frame clones, though not all of them. V and J calls and clone size are given by that table; D and trimming were obtained from the DNA. The sample yields approximately 28,000 clones, around 93% seen once.

The chain is built from TRBV7-9 and TRBJ2-1; TRBD2 agrees at 10 bases. The specimen was peripheral blood. This TCR was sampled from a human donor in a cohort sampled during active COVID-19. The CDR3 region is CASSFTLAGSNEQFF. The CDR3 bases are TGTGCCAGCAGCTTCACACTAGCGGGGTCGAATGAGCAGTTCTTC.